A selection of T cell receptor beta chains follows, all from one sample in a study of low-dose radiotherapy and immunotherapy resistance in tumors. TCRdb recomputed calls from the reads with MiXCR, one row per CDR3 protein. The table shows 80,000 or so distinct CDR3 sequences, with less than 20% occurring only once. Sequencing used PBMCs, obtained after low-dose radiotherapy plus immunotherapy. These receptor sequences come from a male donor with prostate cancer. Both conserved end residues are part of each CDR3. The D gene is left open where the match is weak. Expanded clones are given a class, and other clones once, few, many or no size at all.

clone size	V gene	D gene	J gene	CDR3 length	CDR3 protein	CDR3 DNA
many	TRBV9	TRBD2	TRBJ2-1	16	CASSLGLAGRYNEQFF	TGTGCCAGCAGCCTGGGACTAGCAGGCCGCTACAATGAGCAGTTCTTC
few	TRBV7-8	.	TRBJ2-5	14	CASSRGILQETQYF	TGTGCCAGCAGCCGGGGGATTTTACAAGAGACCCAGTACTTC
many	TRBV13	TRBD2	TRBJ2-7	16	CASSDRTSGRTGEQYF	TGTGCCAGCAGCGACCGAACTAGCGGGAGAACAGGCGAGCAGTACTTC
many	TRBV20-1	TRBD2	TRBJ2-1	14	CSAIAGAQGNEQFF	TGCAGTGCTATAGCGGGAGCTCAAGGGAATGAGCAGTTCTTC
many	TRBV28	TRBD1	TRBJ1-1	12	CASRSGQGKAFF	TGTGCCAGCAGGTCAGGACAGGGAAAAGCTTTCTTT
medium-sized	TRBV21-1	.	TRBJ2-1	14	CASIPTGVRDEQFF	TGTGCCAGCATCCCGACAGGGGTTCGGGATGAGCAGTTCTTC
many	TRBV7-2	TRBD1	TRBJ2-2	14	CASSIGTAQGELFF	TGTGCCAGCAGCATAGGGACAGCGCAGGGGGAGCTGTTTTTT
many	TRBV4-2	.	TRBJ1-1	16	CASSQGLQGGNTEAFF	TGTGCCAGCAGCCAAGGCTTACAGGGTGGGAACACTGAAGCTTTCTTT
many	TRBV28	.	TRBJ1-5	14	CASSPGTGDQPQHF	TGTGCCAGCAGTCCCGGGACGGGTGATCAGCCCCAGCATTTT
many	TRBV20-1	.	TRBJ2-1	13	CSASNRPNNEQFF	TGCAGTGCTAGCAACAGGCCGAACAATGAGCAGTTCTTC
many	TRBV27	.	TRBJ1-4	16	CASSSRPDGVSEKLFF	TGTGCCAGCAGTTCTCGACCGGACGGAGTAAGCGAAAAACTGTTTTTT
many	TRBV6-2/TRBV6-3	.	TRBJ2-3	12	CASSYNADTQYF	TGTGCCAGCAGCTACAACGCAGATACGCAGTATTTT
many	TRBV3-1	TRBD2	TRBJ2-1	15	CASSQDASGRGEQFF	TGTGCCAGCAGCCAAGATGCTAGCGGGAGGGGTGAGCAGTTCTTC
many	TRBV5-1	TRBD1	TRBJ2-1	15	CASSRGQSSYNEQFF	TGCGCCAGCAGCCGGGGACAGAGCTCCTACAATGAGCAGTTCTTC
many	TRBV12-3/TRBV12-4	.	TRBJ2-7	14	CASSPFGSSYEQYF	TGTGCCAGCAGTCCCTTCGGGAGCTCCTACGAGCAGTACTTC
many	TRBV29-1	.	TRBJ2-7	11	CSVRQTYEQYF	TGCAGCGTTCGACAGACCTACGAGCAGTACTTC
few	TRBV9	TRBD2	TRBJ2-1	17	CASSVVGVAGPFYEQFF	TGTGCCAGCAGCGTAGTAGGGGTAGCGGGACCCTTTTATGAGCAGTTCTTC
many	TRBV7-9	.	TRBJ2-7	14	CASSLAITAYEQYF	TGTGCCAGCAGCTTAGCAATAACGGCATACGAGCAGTACTTC
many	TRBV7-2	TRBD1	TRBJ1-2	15	CASSPYRTGGPQFLF	TGTGCCAGCAGCCCGTACAGGACAGGGGGTCCCCAGTTTCTCTTC
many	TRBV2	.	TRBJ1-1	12	CASSGQGRRAFF	TGTGCCAGCAGTGGGCAGGGTCGGCGGGCTTTCTTT
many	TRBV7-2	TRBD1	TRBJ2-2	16	CASSLGQGRNTGELFF	TGTGCCAGCAGCCTCGGACAGGGGCGAAACACCGGGGAGCTGTTTTTT
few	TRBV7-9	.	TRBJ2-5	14	CASSWGEAGETQYF	TGTGCCAGCAGCTGGGGGGAGGCCGGGGAGACCCAGTACTTC
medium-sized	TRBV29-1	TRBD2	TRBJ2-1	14	CSVGTSGPYNEQFF	TGCAGCGTTGGGACTAGCGGTCCCTACAATGAGCAGTTCTTC
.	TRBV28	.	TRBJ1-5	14	CASSSLRGNQPQHF	TGTGCCAGCAGTTCTCTTAGGGGCAATCAGCCCCAGCATTTT
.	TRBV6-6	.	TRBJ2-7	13	CASRSGDRYEQYF	TGTGCCAGCAGATCCGGGGATCGCTACGAGCAGTACTTC
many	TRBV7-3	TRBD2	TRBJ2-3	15	CASSLSGSRSDTQYF	TGTGCCAGCAGCCTTAGCGGGAGCCGGTCAGATACGCAGTATTTT
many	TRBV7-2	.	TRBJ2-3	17	CASSLGTTGPRTDTQYF	TGTGCCAGCAGCTTAGGAACGACGGGACCTCGCACAGATACGCAGTATTTT
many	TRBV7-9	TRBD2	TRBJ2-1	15	CASSFSGRRRNEQFF	TGTGCCAGCAGCTTTAGCGGGAGAAGGCGGAATGAGCAGTTCTTC
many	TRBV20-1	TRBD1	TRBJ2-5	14	CSASPRGIPETQYF	TGCAGTGCTAGTCCCAGGGGGATTCCAGAGACCCAGTACTTC
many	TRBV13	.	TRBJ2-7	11	CASSTQGEQYF	TGTGCCAGCAGCACTCAGGGAGAGCAGTACTTC
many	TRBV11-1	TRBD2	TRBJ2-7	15	CASRRAAGVGSEQYF	TGTGCCAGCAGACGCGCAGCGGGAGTAGGAAGCGAGCAGTACTTC
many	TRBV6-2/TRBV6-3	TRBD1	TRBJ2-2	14	CASRDRGRTGELFF	TGTGCCAGCCGAGACAGGGGGCGCACCGGGGAGCTGTTTTTT
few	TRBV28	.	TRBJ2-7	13	CASRPLGDYEQYF	TGTGCCAGCCGTCCCTTGGGAGACTACGAGCAGTACTTC
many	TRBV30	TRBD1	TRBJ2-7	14	CAWSEWDRGGEQYF	TGTGCCTGGAGTGAATGGGACAGGGGGGGCGAGCAGTACTTC
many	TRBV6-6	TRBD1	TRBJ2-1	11	CASKSGGEQFF	TGTGCCAGCAAATCAGGGGGTGAGCAGTTCTTC
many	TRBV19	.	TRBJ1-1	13	CASSIGGGTEAFF	TGTGCCAGTAGTATAGGCGGGGGCACTGAAGCTTTCTTT
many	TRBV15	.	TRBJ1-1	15	CATSSSTGMSTEAFF	TGTGCCACCAGCTCGAGTACAGGTATGAGCACTGAAGCTTTCTTT
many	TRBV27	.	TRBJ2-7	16	CASSFEALVRGNEQYF	TGTGCCAGCAGTTTCGAGGCCCTTGTCAGGGGAAACGAGCAGTACTTC
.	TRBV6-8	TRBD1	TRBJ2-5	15	CASSSSTGGLSNQYF	TGTGCCAGCAGTAGTTCGACAGGGGGCCTGAGTAACCAGTACTTC
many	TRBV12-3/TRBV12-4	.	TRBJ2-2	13	CASRQGGIGELFF	TGTGCCAGCCGACAGGGAGGTATCGGGGAGCTGTTTTTT
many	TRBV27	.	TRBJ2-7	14	CASSLRTDSYEQYF	TGTGCCAGCAGCCTTAGGACAGATTCCTACGAGCAGTACTTC
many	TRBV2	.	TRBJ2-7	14	CASRGVAASYEQYF	TGTGCCAGCAGGGGAGTAGCGGCAAGCTACGAGCAGTACTTC
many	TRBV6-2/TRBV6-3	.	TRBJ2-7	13	CASNAGFPYEQYF	TGTGCCAGCAACGCGGGGTTCCCCTACGAGCAGTACTTC
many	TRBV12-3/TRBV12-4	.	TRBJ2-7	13	CASSLVAGLEQYF	TGTGCCAGCAGTTTAGTGGCAGGTCTCGAGCAGTACTTC
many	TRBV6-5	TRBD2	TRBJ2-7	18	CASSYARRVAGGSYEQYF	TGTGCCAGCAGTTACGCCCGCAGGGTAGCGGGGGGCTCCTACGAGCAGTACTTC
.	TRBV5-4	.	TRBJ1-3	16	CASSPGEGRSGNTIYF	TGTGCCAGCAGCCCCGGGGAGGGCCGCTCTGGAAACACCATATATTTT
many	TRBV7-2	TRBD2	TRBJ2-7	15	CASSLGTSGKYEQYF	TGTGCCAGCAGCTTAGGTACTAGCGGGAAGTACGAGCAGTACTTC